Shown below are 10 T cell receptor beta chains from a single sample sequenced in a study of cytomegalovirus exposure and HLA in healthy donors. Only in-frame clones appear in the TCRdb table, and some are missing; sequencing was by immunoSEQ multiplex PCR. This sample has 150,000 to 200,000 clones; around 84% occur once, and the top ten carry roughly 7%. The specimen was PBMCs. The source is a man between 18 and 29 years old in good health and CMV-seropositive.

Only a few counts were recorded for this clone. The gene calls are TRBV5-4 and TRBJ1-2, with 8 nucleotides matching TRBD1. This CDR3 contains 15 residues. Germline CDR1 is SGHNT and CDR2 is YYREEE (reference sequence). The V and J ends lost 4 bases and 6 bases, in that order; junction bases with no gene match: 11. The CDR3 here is CASSPRSGQGHGYTF. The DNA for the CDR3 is TGTGCCAGCAGCCCCCGGTCAGGACAGGGCCATGGCTACACCTTC.

The CDR3 here is CATSEFKISNQPQHF. The CDR3 DNA follows: TGTGCCACCAGCGAGTTCAAGATTAGCAATCAGCCCCAGCATTTT. This sequence joins TRBV15 and TRBJ1-5; no definite D call. V lost 5 bases and J 0 bases, leaving 11 bases between the germline ends. This CDR3 is 15 amino acids long. From germline, CDR1 is LNHNV and CDR2 YYDKDF (reference sequence).

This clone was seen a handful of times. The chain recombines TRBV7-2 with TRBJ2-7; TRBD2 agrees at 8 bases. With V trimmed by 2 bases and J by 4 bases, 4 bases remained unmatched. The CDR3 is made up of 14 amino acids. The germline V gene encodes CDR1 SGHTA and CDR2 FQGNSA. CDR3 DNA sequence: TGTGCCAGCAGCTTATTTGGCGGGAGGTACGAGCAGTACTTC. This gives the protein CASSLFGGRYEQYF.

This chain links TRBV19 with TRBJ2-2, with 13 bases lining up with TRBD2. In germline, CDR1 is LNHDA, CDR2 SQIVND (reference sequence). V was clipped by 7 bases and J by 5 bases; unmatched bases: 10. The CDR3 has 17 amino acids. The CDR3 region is CASKNRQGLAGTGELFF. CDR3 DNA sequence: TGTGCCAGTAAAAACCGCCAGGGACTAGCGGGGACCGGGGAGCTGTTTTTT.

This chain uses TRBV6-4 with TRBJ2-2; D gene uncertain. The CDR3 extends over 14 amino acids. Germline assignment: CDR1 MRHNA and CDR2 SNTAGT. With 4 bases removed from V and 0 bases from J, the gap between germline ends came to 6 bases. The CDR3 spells CASSVESNTGELFF. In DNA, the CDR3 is TGTGCCAGCAGTGTAGAGTCGAACACCGGGGAGCTGTTTTTT.

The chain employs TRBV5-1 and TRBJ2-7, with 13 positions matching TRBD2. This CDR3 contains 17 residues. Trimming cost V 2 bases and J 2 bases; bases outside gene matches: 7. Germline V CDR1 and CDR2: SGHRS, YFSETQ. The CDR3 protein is CASSFLGTSGNTYEQYF. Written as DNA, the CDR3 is TGCGCCAGCAGCTTCTTAGGGACTAGCGGGAACACCTACGAGCAGTACTTC.

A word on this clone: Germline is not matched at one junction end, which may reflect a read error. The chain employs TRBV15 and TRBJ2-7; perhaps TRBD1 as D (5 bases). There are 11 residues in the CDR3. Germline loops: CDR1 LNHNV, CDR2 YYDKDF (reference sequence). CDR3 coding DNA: TGTGCCACCAGCGCCGGACACTCCACTAACTTC. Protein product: CATSAGHSTNF.

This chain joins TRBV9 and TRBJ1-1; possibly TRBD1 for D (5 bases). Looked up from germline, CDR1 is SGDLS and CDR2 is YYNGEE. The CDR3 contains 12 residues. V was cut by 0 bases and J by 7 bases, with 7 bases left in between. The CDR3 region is CASSVVGGEAFF. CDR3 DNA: TGTGCCAGCAGCGTAGTGGGGGGTGAAGCTTTCTTT. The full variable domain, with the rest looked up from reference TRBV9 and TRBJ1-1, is DSGVTQTPKHLITATGQRVTLRCSPRSGDLSVYWYQQSLDQGLQFLIQYYNGEERAKGNILERFSAQQFPDLHSELNLSSLELGDSALYFCASSVVGGEAFFGQGTRLTVV.

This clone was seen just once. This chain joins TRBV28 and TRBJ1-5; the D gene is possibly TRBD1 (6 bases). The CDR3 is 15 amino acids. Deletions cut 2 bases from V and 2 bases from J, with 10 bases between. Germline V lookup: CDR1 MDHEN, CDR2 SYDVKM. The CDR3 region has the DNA TGTGCCAGCAGTTTAGGACAGTTCGGCAATCAGCCCCAGCATTTT. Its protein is CASSLGQFGNQPQHF.

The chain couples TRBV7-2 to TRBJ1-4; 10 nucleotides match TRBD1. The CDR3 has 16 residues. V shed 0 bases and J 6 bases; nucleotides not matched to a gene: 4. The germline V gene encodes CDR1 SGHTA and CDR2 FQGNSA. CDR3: CASSLALDRGHEKLFF. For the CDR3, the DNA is TGTGCCAGCAGCTTAGCTCTAGACAGGGGGCATGAAAAACTGTTTTTT.